This T cell receptor beta chain is from a study of blood T cell repertoires in COVID-19. Study-level background: Samples taken during acute and convalescent COVID-19 were collected in the United States, Italy and Spain.

This clone was seen once. Different DNA sequences within this sample yield the same CDR3. Generated by immunoSEQ multiplex PCR, the TCRdb table keeps only in-frame clones and is missing some. The profile shows fewer than 250,000 clones, around nine tenths of them singletons. Trimming left V 5 bases short and J 6 bases short, with 9 bases between. The CDR3 covers 12 residues. Germline CDR1 is SGHTA and CDR2 is FQGTGA. Sequenced material: peripheral blood. This chain joins TRBV7-3 and TRBJ2-3; possibly TRBD1 for D (5 bases). The sequence derives from a man in his fifties or sixties with acute or convalescent COVID-19. Here the CDR3 reads CASSPGSDTQYF. The DNA for the CDR3 is TGTGCCAGCAGCCCAGGGTCTGATACGCAGTATTTT.